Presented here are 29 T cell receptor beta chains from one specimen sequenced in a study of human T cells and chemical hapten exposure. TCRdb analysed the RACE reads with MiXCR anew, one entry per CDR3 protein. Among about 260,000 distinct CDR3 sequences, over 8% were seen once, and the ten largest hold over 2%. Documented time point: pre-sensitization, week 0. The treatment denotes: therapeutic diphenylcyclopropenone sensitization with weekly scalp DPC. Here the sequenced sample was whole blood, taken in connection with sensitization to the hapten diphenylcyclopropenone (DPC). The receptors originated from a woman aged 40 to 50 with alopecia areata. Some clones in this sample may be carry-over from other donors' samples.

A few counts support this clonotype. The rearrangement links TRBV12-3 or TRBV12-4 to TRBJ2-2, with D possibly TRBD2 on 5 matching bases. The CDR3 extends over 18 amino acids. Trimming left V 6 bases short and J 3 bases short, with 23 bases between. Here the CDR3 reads CASRPRLSEQRYTGELFF. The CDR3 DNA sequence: TGTGCCAGCAGGCCACGGCTTAGCGAACAAAGGTACACCGGGGAGCTGTTTTTT.

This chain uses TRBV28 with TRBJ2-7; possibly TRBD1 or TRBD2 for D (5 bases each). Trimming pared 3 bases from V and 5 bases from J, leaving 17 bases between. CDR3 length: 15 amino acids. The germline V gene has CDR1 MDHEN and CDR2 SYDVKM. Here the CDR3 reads CASSFTTLGRDEQYF. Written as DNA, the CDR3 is TGTGCCAGCAGTTTTACCACCCTGGGGCGGGACGAGCAGTACTTC.

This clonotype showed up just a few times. CDR3 nucleotides: TGCGCCAGCAGCTTGGGGACTAGCGAGCGGAATGAGCAGTTCTTC. It yields the protein CASSLGTSERNEQFF. The rearrangement uses TRBV5-1 and TRBJ2-1; 9 bases are a match to TRBD2. CDR1 is SGHRS, CDR2 YFSETQ, per germline. Losses at the gene ends were 0 bases for V and 7 bases for J; bases not matched to a gene: 5. The CDR3 spans 15 residues. The full variable domain, with the rest looked up from reference TRBV5-1 and TRBJ2-1, is KAGVTQTPRYLIKTRGQQVTLSCSPISGHRSVSWYQQTPGQGLQFLFEYFSETQRNKGNFPGRFSGRQFSNSRSEMNVSTLELGDSALYLCASSLGTSERNEQFFGPGTRLTVL.

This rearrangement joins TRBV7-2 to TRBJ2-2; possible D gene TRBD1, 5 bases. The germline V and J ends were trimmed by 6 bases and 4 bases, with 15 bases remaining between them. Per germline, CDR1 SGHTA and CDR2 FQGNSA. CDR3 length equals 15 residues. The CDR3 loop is CASRSGPGSTGELFF. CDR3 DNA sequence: TGTGCCAGCAGGTCAGGGCCCGGTAGCACCGGGGAGCTGTTTTTT. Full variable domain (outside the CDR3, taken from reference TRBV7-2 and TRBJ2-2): GAGVSQSPSNKVTEKGKDVELRCDPISGHTALYWYRQSLGQGLEFLIYFQGNSAPDKSGLPSDRFSAERTGGSVSTLTIQRTQQEDSAVYLCASRSGPGSTGELFFGEGSRLTVL.

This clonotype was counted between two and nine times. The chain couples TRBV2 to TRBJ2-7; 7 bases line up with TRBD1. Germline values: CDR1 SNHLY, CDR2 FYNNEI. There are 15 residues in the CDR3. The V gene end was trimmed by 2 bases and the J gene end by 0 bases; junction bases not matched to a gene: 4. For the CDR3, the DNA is TGTGCCAGCAGTGAACCGACAGGGTACTCCTACGAGCAGTACTTC. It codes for CASSEPTGYSYEQYF.

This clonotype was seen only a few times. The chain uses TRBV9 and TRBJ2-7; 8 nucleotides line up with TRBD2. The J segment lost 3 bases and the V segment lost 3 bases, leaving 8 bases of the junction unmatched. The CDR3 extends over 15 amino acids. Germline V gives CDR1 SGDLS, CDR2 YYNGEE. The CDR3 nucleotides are TGTGCCAGCAGCGGGGGGCGGAGCGGGAGCTACGAGCAGTACTTC. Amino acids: CASSGGRSGSYEQYF. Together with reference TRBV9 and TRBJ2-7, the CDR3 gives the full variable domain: DSGVTQTPKHLITATGQRVTLRCSPRSGDLSVYWYQQSLDQGLQFLIQYYNGEERAKGNILERFSAQQFPDLHSELNLSSLELGDSALYFCASSGGRSGSYEQYFGPGTRLTVT.

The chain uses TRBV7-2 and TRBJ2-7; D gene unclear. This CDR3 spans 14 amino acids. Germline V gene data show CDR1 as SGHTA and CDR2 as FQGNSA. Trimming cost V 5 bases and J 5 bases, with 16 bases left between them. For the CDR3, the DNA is TGTGCCAGCAGCCTACGGGCAGCTAGGGACGAGCAGTACTTC. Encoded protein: CASSLRAARDEQYF.

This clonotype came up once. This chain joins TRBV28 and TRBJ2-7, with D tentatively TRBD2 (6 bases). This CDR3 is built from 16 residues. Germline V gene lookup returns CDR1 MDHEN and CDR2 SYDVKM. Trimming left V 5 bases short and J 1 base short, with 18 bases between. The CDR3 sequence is CASSAHPGVQSYEQYF. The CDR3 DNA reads TGTGCCAGCAGTGCCCACCCGGGGGTCCAATCCTACGAGCAGTACTTC. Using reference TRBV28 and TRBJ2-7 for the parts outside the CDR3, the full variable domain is DVKVTQSSRYLVKRTGEKVFLECVQDMDHENMFWYRQDPGLGLRLIYFSYDVKMKEKGDIPEGYSVSREKKERFSLILESASTNQTSMYLCASSAHPGVQSYEQYFGPGTRLTVT.

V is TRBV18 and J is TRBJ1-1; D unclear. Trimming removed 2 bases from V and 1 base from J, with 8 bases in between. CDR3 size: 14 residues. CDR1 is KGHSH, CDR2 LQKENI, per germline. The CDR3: CASSPYQENTEAFF. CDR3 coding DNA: TGTGCCAGCTCACCATATCAGGAGAACACTGAAGCTTTCTTT. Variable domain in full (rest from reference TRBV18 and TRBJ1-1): NAGVMQNPRHLVRRRGQEARLRCSPMKGHSHVYWYRQLPEEGLKFMVYLQKENIIDESGMPKERFSAEFPKEGPSILRIQQVVRGDSAAYFCASSPYQENTEAFFGQGTRLTVV.

The CDR3 reads CAWSIFPGSIQYF. CDR3 nucleotides: TGTGCCTGGAGCATATTCCCGGGCAGCATTCAGTACTTC. V gene TRBV30 combines with J gene TRBJ2-4; D is ambiguous. This CDR3 contains 13 residues. V dropped 3 bases and J dropped 9 bases, with 15 bases sitting between them. Germline V gene lookup returns CDR1 GTSNPN and CDR2 SVGIG (reference sequence).

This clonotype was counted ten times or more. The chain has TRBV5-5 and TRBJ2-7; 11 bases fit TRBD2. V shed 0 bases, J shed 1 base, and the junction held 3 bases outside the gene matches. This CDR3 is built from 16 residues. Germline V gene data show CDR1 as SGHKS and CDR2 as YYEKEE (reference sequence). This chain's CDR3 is CASSLDVAGGSYEQYF. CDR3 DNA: TGTGCCAGCAGCTTGGATGTAGCGGGAGGGTCCTACGAGCAGTACTTC.

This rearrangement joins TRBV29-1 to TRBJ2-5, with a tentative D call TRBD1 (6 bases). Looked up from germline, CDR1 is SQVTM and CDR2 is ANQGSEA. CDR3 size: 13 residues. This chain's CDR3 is CSSKGDNQETQYF. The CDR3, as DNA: TGCAGTTCAAAGGGGGACAACCAAGAGACCCAGTACTTC.

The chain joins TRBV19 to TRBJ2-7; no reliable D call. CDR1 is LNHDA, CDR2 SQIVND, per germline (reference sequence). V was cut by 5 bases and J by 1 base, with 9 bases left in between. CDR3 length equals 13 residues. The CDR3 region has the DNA TGTGCCAGTAGTGTTCAGGTATCCTACGAGCAGTACTTC. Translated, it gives CASSVQVSYEQYF.

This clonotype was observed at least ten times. The CDR3 coding sequence is TGCAGTCCTTCTACCCATAGCACAGATACGCAGTATTTT. This gives the protein CSPSTHSTDTQYF. The chain recombines TRBV29-1 with TRBJ2-3; no clear D. This CDR3 is built from 13 residues. Looked up from germline, CDR1 is SQVTM and CDR2 is ANQGSEA.

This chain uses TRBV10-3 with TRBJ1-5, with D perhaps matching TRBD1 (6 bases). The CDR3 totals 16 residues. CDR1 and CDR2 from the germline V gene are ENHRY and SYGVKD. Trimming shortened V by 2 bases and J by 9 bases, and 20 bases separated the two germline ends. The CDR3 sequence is CAISERGGEGLMPQHF. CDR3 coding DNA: TGTGCCATCAGTGAGCGGGGGGGCGAGGGCCTGATGCCCCAGCATTTT.

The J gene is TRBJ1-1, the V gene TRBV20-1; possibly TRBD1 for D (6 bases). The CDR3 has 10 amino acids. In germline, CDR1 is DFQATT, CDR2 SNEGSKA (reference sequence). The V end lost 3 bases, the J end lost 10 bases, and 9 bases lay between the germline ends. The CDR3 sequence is CSARLGGAFF. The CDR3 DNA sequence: TGCAGTGCTAGGTTAGGGGGAGCTTTCTTT.

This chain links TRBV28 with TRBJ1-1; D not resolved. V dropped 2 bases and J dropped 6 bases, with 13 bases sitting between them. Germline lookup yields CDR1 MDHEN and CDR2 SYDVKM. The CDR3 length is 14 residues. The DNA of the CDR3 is TGTGCCAGCAGTTTAAGGCCGGAGAGGGCTGAAGCTTTCTTT. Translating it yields CASSLRPERAEAFF.

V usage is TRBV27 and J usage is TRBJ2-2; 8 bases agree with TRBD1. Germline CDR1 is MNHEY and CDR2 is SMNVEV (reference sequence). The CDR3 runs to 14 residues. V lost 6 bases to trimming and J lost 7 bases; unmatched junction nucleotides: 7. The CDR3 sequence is CASRSYRGFGELFF. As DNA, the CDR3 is TGTGCCAGCAGGAGCTACAGGGGGTTCGGGGAGCTGTTTTTT.

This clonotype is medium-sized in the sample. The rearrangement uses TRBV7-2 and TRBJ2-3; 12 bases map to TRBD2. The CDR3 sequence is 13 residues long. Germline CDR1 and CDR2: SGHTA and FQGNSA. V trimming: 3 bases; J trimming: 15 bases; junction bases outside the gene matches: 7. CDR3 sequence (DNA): TGTGCCAGCAGCTTGACTAGCGGGAGCCCTATTTATTTT. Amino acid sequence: CASSLTSGSPIYF.

CDR3 sequence reads: CAISAGERNTGELFF. DNA for the CDR3: TGTGCCATCAGTGCCGGGGAACGGAACACCGGGGAGCTGTTTTTT. V is TRBV10-3 and J is TRBJ2-2, with D perhaps TRBD2 (5 bases). The CDR3 covers 15 residues. Trimming stripped 4 bases from V and 1 base from J, with 10 bases between. Germline CDR1 is ENHRY and CDR2 is SYGVKD.

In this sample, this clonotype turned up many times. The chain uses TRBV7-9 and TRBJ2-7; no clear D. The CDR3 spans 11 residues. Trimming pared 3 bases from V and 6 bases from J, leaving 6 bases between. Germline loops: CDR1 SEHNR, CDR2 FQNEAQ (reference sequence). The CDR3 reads CASSFTSEQYF. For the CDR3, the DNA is TGTGCCAGCAGCTTCACGAGCGAGCAGTACTTC.

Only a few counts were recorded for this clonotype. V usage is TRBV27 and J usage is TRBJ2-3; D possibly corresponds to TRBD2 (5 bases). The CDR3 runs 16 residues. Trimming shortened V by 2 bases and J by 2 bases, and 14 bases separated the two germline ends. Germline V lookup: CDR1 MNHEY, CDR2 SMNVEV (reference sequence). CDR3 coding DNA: TGTGCCAGCAGTTTAGAACTAGTGCGGGCCACAGATACGCAGTATTTT. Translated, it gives CASSLELVRATDTQYF.

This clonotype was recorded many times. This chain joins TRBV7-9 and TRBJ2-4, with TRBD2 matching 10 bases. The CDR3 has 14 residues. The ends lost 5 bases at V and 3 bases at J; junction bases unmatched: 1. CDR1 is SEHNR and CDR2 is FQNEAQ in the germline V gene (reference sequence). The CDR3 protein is CASSRTSGKNIQYF. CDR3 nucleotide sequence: TGTGCCAGCAGCCGGACTAGCGGCAAAAACATTCAGTACTTC. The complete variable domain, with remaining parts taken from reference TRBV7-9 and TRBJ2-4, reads DTGVSQNPRHKITKRGQNVTFRCDPISEHNRLYWYRQTLGQGPEFLTYFQNEAQLEKSRLLSDRFSAERPKGSFSTLEIQRTEQGDSAMYLCASSRTSGKNIQYFGAGTRLSVL.

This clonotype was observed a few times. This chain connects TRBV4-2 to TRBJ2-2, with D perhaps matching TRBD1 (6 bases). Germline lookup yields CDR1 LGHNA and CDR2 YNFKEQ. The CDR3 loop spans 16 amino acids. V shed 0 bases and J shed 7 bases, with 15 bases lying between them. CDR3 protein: CASSQDWKGVGGELFF. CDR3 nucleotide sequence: TGTGCCAGCAGCCAAGATTGGAAGGGGGTAGGCGGGGAGCTGTTTTTT.

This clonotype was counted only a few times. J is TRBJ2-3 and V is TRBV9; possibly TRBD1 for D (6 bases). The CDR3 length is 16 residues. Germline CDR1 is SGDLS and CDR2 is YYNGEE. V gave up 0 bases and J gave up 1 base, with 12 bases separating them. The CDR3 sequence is CASSVAPTGGTDTQYF. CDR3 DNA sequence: TGTGCCAGCAGCGTAGCCCCGACAGGAGGCACAGATACGCAGTATTTT.

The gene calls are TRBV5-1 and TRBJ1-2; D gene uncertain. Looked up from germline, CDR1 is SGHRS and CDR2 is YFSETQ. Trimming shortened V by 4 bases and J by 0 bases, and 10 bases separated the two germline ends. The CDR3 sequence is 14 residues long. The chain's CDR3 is CASSPAGPNYGYTF. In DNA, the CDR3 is TGCGCCAGCAGCCCTGCTGGTCCTAACTATGGCTACACCTTC.

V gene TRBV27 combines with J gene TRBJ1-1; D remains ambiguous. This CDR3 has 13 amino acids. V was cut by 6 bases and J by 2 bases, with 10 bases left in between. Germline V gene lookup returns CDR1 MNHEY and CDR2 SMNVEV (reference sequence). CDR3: CASSPGLNTEAFF. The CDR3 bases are TGTGCCAGCAGCCCCGGACTTAACACTGAAGCTTTCTTT.

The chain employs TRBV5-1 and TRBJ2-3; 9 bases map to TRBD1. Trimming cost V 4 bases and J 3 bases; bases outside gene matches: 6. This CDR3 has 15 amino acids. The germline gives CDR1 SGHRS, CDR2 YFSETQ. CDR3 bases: TGCGCCAGCAGCCCGGACAGGGGTATTACAGATACGCAGTATTTT. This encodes CASSPDRGITDTQYF.

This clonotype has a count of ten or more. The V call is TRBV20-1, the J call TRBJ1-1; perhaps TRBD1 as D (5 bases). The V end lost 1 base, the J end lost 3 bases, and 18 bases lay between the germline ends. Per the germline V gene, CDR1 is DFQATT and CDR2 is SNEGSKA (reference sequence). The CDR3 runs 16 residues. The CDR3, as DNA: TGCAGTGCTAGAGCCATTGATACCGGGACCCACACTGAAGCTTTCTTT. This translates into CSARAIDTGTHTEAFF.